The rows below give T cell receptor beta chains drawn from one sample of a study of T cell clonotyping in hematopoietic cell transplantation. Some clones are missing from TCRdb's copy, which holds only in-frame ones; the method was immunoSEQ multiplex PCR. The sample lists approximately 30,000 clones, 90% to 96% occurring once. Sequenced input: peripheral blood mononuclear cells. The receptors come from a man aged 45 to 65 in good health. Some clones in this sample may be carry-over from other donors' samples. The CDR3 runs from the conserved cysteine through the conserved F or W. The order of the fields is V gene, CDR3 length, J gene, D gene, CDR3 protein. A D gene is named only where the DNA matches it firmly.

V: TRBV5-4
length: 15
J: TRBJ2-2
D: TRBD2
CDR3: CAIHPGTIGTGELFF

V: TRBV9
length: 16
J: TRBJ2-3
D: TRBD1
CDR3: CASNRGGQEGPDTQYF

V: TRBV4-2
length: 15
J: TRBJ1-1
D: NA
CDR3: CASSQTDRRNTEAFF

V: TRBV30
length: 14
J: TRBJ1-5
D: NA
CDR3: CAYSTVYSNQPQHF

V: TRBV27
length: 12
J: TRBJ1-5
D: NA
CDR3: CASRGNNQPQHF

V: TRBV5-8
length: 15
J: TRBJ1-6
D: NA
CDR3: CASGLPGVRNSPLHF

V: TRBV5-1
length: 16
J: TRBJ2-5
D: TRBD2
CDR3: CASSFSGGALQETQYF

V: TRBV25-1
length: 16
J: TRBJ2-5
D: TRBD1
CDR3: CASSEWTGQGQETQYF

V: TRBV28
length: 12
J: TRBJ1-2
D: NA
CDR3: CATRWGGYGYTF

V: TRBV6-5
length: 15
J: TRBJ1-1
D: NA
CDR3: CASSRTGGTDTEAFF

V: TRBV28
length: 14
J: TRBJ1-6
D: NA
CDR3: CASVGSSYNSPLHF

V: TRBV5-6
length: 16
J: TRBJ2-2
D: TRBD1
CDR3: CASSLLTGVNTGELFF

V: TRBV30
length: 15
J: TRBJ2-2
D: NA
CDR3: CAWSVLSFYTGELFF

V: TRBV6-1
length: 15
J: TRBJ2-7
D: NA
CDR3: CASSEDPGGSYEQYF

V: TRBV6-5
length: 13
J: TRBJ2-5
D: NA
CDR3: CASSYSRAAAQYF

V: TRBV9
length: 17
J: TRBJ2-3
D: TRBD2
CDR3: CASHPGRGAPRTDTQYF

V: TRBV7-2
length: 15
J: TRBJ2-7
D: NA
CDR3: CASSLAGDSQYEQYF

V: TRBV19
length: 15
J: TRBJ1-5
D: NA
CDR3: CASSMLWDSNQPQHF

V: TRBV27
length: 14
J: TRBJ1-2
D: TRBD1
CDR3: CASSLDWGQTGYTF

V: TRBV28
length: 13
J: TRBJ2-7
D: NA
CDR3: CASRDGIAYEQYF

V: TRBV7-6
length: 15
J: TRBJ1-6
D: NA
CDR3: CASSSETGPAYPLHF

V: TRBV9
length: 14
J: TRBJ1-2
D: NA
CDR3: CASSVDGGNYGYTF

V: TRBV19
length: 16
J: TRBJ1-5
D: NA
CDR3: CASSDVPSPRNQPQHF

V: TRBV7-9
length: 15
J: TRBJ1-2
D: NA
CDR3: CASSLGGTRPRGYTF

V: TRBV7-2
length: 15
J: TRBJ2-5
D: NA
CDR3: CASSRPGLRRETQYF

V: TRBV5-1
length: 17
J: TRBJ2-2
D: TRBD2
CDR3: CASSLPLGRSIGGELFF

V: TRBV25-1
length: 16
J: TRBJ1-6
D: NA
CDR3: CASSNLMRGDNSPLHF

V: TRBV28
length: 14
J: TRBJ1-1
D: TRBD1
CDR3: CASSFRDRNTEAFF